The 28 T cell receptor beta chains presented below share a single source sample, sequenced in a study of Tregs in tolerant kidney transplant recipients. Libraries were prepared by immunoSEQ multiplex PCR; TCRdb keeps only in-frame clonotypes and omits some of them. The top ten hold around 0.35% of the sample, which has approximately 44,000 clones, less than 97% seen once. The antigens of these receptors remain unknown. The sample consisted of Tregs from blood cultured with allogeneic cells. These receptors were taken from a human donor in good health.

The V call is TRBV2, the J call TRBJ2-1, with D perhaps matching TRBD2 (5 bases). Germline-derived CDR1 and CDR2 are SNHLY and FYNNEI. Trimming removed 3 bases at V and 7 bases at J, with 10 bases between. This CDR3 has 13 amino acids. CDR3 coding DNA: TGTGCCAGCAGTGAGGGAGTCTGGAATGAGCAGTTCTTC. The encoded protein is CASSEGVWNEQFF.

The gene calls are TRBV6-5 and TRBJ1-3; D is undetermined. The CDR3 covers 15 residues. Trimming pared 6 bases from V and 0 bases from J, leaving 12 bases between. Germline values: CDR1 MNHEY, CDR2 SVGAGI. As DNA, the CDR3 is TGTGCCAGCAGGCCCCTAGCTCTCTCTGGAAACACCATATATTTT. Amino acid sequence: CASRPLALSGNTIYF.

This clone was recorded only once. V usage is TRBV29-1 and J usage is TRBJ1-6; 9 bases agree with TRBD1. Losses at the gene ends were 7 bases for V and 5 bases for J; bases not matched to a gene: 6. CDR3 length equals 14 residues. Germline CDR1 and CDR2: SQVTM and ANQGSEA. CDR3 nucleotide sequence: TGCAGCGCAGGGACAGGGAGGAATAATTCACCCCTCCACTTT. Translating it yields CSAGTGRNNSPLHF.

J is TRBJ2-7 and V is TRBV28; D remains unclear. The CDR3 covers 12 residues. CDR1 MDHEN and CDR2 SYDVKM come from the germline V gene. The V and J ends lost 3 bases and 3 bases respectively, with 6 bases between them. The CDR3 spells CASSFTYYEQYF. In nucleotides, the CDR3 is TGTGCCAGCAGTTTCACCTACTACGAGCAGTACTTC.

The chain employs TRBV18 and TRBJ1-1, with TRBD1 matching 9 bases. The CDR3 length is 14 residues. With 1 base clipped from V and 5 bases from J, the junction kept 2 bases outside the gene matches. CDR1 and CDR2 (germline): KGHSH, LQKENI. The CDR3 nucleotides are TGTGCCAGCTCACCACAGGGACAGGGTACTGAAGCTTTCTTT. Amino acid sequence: CASSPQGQGTEAFF.

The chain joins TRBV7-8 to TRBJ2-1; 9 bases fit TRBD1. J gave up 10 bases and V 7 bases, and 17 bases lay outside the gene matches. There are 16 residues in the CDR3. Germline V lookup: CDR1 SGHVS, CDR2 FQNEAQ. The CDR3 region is CASTSGTGLYQVEQFF. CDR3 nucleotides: TGTGCCAGCACGTCCGGGACAGGGCTGTACCAAGTGGAGCAGTTCTTC.

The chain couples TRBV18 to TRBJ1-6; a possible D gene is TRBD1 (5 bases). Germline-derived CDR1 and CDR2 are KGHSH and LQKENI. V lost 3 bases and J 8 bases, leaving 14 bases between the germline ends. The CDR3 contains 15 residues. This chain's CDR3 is CASSPVLGRDSPLHF. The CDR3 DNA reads TGTGCCAGCTCACCGGTGTTGGGGCGGGATTCACCCCTCCACTTT.

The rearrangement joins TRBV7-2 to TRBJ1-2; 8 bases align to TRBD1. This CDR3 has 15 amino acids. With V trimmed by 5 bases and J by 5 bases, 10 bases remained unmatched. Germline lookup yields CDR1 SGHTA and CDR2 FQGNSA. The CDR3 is CASSPDRAGGYGYTF. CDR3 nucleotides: TGTGCCAGCAGCCCGGACAGGGCTGGGGGTTATGGCTACACCTTC.

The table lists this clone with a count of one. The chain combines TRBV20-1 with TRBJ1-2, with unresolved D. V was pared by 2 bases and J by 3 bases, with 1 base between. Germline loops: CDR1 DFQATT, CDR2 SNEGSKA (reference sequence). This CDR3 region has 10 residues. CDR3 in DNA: TGCAGTGCTAGATACTATGGCTACACCTTC. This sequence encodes CSARYYGYTF.

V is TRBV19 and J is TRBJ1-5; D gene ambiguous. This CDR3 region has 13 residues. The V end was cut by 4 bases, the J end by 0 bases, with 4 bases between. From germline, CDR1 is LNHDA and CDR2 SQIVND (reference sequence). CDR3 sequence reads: CASSRASNQPQHF. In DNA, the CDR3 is TGTGCCAGTAGTAGGGCTAGCAATCAGCCCCAGCATTTT.

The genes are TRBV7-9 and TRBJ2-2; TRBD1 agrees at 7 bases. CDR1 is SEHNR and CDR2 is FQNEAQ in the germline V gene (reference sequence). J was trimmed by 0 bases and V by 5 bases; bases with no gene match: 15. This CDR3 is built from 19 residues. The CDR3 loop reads CASSNPPRRGPANTGELFF. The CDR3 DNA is TGTGCCAGCAGCAATCCCCCGCGAAGGGGGCCCGCGAACACCGGGGAGCTGTTTTTT.

The CDR3 sequence is CASREQVLGGYTF. DNA for the CDR3: TGTGCCAGCAGAGAACAGGTGCTGGGTGGCTACACCTTC. The rearrangement links TRBV6-5 to TRBJ1-2; a weak D match, TRBD1 (5 bases). The CDR3 spans 13 residues. V was clipped by 6 bases and J by 7 bases, with 15 bases between them. CDR1 and CDR2 (germline): MNHEY, SVGAGI.

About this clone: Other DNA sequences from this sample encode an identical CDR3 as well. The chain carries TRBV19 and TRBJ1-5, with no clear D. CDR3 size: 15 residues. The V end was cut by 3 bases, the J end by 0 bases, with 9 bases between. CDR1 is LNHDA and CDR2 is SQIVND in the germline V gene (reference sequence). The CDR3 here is CASSIGRNSNQPQHF. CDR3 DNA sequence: TGTGCCAGTAGTATTGGCCGGAATAGCAATCAGCCCCAGCATTTT.

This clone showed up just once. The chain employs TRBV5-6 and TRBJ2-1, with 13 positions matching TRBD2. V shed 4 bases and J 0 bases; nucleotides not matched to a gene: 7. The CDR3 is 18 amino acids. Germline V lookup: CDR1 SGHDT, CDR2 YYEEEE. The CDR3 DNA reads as TGTGCCAGCAGCCCGGGACTAGCGGGGCCAAGCTCCTACAATGAGCAGTTCTTC. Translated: CASSPGLAGPSSYNEQFF. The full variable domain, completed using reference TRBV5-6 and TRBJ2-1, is DAGVTQSPTHLIKTRGQQVTLRCSPKSGHDTVSWYQQALGQGPQFIFQYYEEEERQRGNFPDRFSGHQFPNYSSELNVNALLLGDSALYLCASSPGLAGPSSYNEQFFGPGTRLTVL.

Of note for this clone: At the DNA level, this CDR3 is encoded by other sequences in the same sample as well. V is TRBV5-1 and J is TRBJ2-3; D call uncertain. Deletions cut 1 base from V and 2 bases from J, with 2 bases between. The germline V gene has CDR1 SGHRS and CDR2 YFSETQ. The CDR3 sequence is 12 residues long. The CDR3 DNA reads TGCGCCAGCAGCTTGTCCACAGATACGCAGTATTTT. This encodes CASSLSTDTQYF.

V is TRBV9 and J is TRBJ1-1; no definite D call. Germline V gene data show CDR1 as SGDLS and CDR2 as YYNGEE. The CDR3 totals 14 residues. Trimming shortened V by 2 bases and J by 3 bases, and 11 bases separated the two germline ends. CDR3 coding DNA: TGTGCCAGCAGCGTCCTCTCCGGGGACACTGAAGCTTTCTTT. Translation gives CASSVLSGDTEAFF.

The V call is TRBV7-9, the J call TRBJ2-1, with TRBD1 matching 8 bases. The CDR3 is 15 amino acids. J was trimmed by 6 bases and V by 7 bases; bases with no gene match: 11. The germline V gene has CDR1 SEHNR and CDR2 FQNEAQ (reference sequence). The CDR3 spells CASTYDSGGFNEQFF. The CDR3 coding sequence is TGTGCCAGCACCTACGATTCAGGGGGCTTCAATGAGCAGTTCTTC.

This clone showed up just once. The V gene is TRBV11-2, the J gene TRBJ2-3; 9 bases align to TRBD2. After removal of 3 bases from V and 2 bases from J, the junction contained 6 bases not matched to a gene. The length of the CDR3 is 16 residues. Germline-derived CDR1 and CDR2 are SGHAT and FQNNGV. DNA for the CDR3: TGTGCCAGCAGCTTGCGAGCGGGGGGATCCACAGATACGCAGTATTTT. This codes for CASSLRAGGSTDTQYF.

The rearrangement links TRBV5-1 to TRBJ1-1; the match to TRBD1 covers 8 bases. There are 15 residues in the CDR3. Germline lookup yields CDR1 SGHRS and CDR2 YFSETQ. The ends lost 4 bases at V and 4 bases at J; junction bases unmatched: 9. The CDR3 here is CASSGRTGIGTEAFF. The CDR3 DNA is TGCGCCAGCAGCGGAAGGACAGGGATTGGCACTGAAGCTTTCTTT.

CDR3 coding DNA: TGTGCCAGCAGCCTGGGAAGTGAGGGGGCGCGGACTGAAGCTTTCTTT. Its protein is CASSLGSEGARTEAFF. This sequence joins TRBV7-9 and TRBJ1-1; 7 bases fit TRBD1. Germline V gene data show CDR1 as SEHNR and CDR2 as FQNEAQ (reference sequence). The V and J ends lost 5 bases and 5 bases, in that order; junction bases with no gene match: 14. There are 16 residues in the CDR3.

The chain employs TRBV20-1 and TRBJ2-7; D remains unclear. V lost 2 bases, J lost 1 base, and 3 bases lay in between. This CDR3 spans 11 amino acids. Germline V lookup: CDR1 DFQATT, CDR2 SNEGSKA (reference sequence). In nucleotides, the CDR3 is TGCAGTGCTAGAAGGTCCTACGAGCAGTACTTC. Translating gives CSARRSYEQYF.

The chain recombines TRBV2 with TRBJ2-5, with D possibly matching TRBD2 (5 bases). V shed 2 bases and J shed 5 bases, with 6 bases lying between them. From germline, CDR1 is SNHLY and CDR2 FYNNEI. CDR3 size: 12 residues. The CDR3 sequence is CASSESGETQYF. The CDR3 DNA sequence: TGTGCCAGCAGTGAATCGGGGGAGACCCAGTACTTC.

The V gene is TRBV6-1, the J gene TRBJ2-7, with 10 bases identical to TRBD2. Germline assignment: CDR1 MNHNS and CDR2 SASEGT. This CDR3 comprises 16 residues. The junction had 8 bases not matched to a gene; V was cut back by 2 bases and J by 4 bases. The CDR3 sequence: CASSEWPAGGPYEQYF. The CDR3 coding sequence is TGTGCCAGCAGTGAATGGCCAGCGGGGGGGCCATACGAGCAGTACTTC.

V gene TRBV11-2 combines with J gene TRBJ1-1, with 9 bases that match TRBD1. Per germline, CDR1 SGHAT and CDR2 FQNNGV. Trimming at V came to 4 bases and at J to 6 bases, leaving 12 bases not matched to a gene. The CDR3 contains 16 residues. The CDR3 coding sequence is TGTGCCAGCAGCTCCCGGGACAGGGAAAGTTTCCCTGAAGCTTTCTTT. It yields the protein CASSSRDRESFPEAFF.

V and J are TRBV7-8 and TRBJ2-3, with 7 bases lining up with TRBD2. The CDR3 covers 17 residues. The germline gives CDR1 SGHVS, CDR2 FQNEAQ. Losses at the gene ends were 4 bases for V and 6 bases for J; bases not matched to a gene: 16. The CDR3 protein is CASSSPWAGVGGDTQYF. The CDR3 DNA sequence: TGTGCCAGCAGCTCCCCCTGGGCGGGAGTGGGGGGGGATACGCAGTATTTT.

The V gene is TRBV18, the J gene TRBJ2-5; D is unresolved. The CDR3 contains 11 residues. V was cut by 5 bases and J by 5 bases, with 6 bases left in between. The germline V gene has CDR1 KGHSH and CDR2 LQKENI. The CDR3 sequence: CASSDRETQYF. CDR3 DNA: TGTGCCAGCTCAGATCGGGAGACCCAGTACTTC.

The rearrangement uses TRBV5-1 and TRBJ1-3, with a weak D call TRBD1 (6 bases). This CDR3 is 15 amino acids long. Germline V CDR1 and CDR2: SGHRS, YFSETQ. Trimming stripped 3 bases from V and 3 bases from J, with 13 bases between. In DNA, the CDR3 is TGCGCCAGCAGCTGGGGGACACTGGGTGGAAACACCATATATTTT. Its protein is CASSWGTLGGNTIYF.

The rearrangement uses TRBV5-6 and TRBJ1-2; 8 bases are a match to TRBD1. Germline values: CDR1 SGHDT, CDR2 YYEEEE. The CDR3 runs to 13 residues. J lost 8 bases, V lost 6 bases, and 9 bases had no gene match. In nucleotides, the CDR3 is TGTGCCAGCATCGCCAGGGGGCAAGGCGGCTACACCTTC. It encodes CASIARGQGGYTF.